This TCR beta chain comes out of a study of T cell responses to AZD1222 COVID-19 vaccine. Study-level results: Donors were chiefly white British, with a greater number of females, and clonal diversity was perhaps underestimated. Vaccine-related CD4 TCRs covered spike, predominating at 160-218 and 743-854. A rise in Spike-specific TCR breadth and depth followed two AZD1222 doses. Repertoires in all cases were sampled only once the peak T cell response had passed.

Profiling relied on immunoSEQ multiplex PCR, and the TCRdb table lists in-frame clones only, not all of them. The table shows some 86,000 clones, with about 90% occurring only once. As concerns this clone: Antigen unknown.

The CDR3 loop spans 15 amino acids. Germline CDR1 is SNHLY and CDR2 is FYNNEI. The V gene lost 4 bases and the J gene lost 1 base, with 11 bases spanning the gap. This receptor was identified in an adult in good health. Sequenced material: peripheral blood, taken on day 0 of AZD1222 vaccination. The chain joins TRBV2 to TRBJ1-5; D gene ambiguous. The CDR3 region has the DNA TGTGCCAGCAGTGGGGCGGAGGCGAGCAATCAGCCCCAGCATTTT. It codes for CASSGAEASNQPQHF.